The rows below give T cell receptor beta chains drawn from one sample of a study of graft-versus-host responses after intestinal transplantation. Measured with immunoSEQ multiplex PCR; TCRdb has only the in-frame clones, and not every one. Of around 76,000 clones listed, 85% to 95% are singletons. Their antigens are not known. Specimen: unstimulated CD8+ T cells sorted from spleen or lymph node cells, collected before intestinal transplant. The receptor set was obtained from a human donor who received an intestinal transplant. The CDR3 runs from the conserved cysteine through the conserved F or W. The order of the fields is V gene, CDR3 length, clone size, D gene, J gene, CDR3 DNA, CDR3 protein. The D gene is left open where the match is weak. A clone size is listed for some rows: how often the clone was seen (once, few, many), or a class if it is expanded.

TRBV5-4	17	NA	TRBD2	TRBJ2-7	TGTGCCAGCAGCTCGGGACTAGCGGGATTGAGCTCCTACGAGCAGTACTTC	CASSSGLAGLSSYEQYF
TRBV28	14	once	NA	TRBJ2-7	TGTGCCAGCAGTTTATTCCGGGGTTCGGGCGAGCAGTACTTC	CASSLFRGSGEQYF
TRBV7-9	16	NA	TRBD2	TRBJ2-1	TGTGCCAGCAGCTTAGTTCTTAGCGGGAGGAACAATGAGCAGTTCTTC	CASSLVLSGRNNEQFF
TRBV7-8	17	NA	TRBD2	TRBJ2-5	TGTGCCAGCAGCTTATACGGGGTTAGCGGGATCCAAGAGACCCAGTACTTC	CASSLYGVSGIQETQYF
TRBV6-5	13	once	NA	TRBJ2-2	TGTGCCAGCAGTCCGCTCTCGGCCGGGGAGCTGTTTTTT	CASSPLSAGELFF
TRBV27	14	NA	TRBD1	TRBJ2-7	TGTGCCAGCCGGTGGGGACAGGGTTCCTACGAGCAGTACTTC	CASRWGQGSYEQYF
TRBV6-1	19	NA	NA	TRBJ1-5	TGTGCCAGCAGTGAAGATCCCCCTCAGCTTTATTATAGCAATCAGCCCCAGCATTTT	CASSEDPPQLYYSNQPQHF
TRBV5-4	12	NA	NA	TRBJ2-1	TGTGCCAGCAGCCTCCAGGCGGGAGAGCAGTTCTTC	CASSLQAGEQFF
TRBV6-6	15	NA	NA	TRBJ2-7	TGTGCCAGCAGTCCCACCTACATTCCTTTCTACGAGCAGTACTTC	CASSPTYIPFYEQYF
TRBV4-2	17	NA	NA	TRBJ1-2	TGTGCCAGCAGCCAAGTGGGGAGTAGGGTAGTTCACTATGGCTACACCTTC	CASSQVGSRVVHYGYTF
TRBV7-8	14	NA	NA	TRBJ2-5	TGTGCCAGCAGCTTAGGAGAAGGGCAAGAGACCCAGTACTTC	CASSLGEGQETQYF
TRBV7-8	17	NA	TRBD1	TRBJ2-3	TGTGCCAGCAGCCCCGCGAACCGGGACAGCTACACAGATACGCAGTATTTT	CASSPANRDSYTDTQYF
TRBV5-1	13	NA	NA	TRBJ1-1	TGCGCCAGCAGCTTGAAGGGGAACACTGAAGCTTTCTTT	CASSLKGNTEAFF
TRBV7-9	16	NA	TRBD2	TRBJ2-7	TGTGCCAGCAGCTTAGTCGTGCCTAGCGGGATCTACGAGCAGTACTTC	CASSLVVPSGIYEQYF
TRBV6-5	15	once	TRBD1	TRBJ1-6	TGTGCCAGCAGTAGAGCCGGGACAGAGAATTCACCCCTCCACTTT	CASSRAGTENSPLHF
TRBV7-9	17	NA	TRBD2	TRBJ2-2	TGTGCCAGCAGCACCCCTAGCGGGAGGGCCGTCACCGGGGAGCTGTTTTTT	CASSTPSGRAVTGELFF
TRBV27	17	NA	NA	TRBJ2-1	TGTGCCAGCAGCTCCCAGTTTGAGAGATCGCCCTACAATGAGCAGTTCTTC	CASSSQFERSPYNEQFF
TRBV5-6	14	NA	NA	TRBJ1-4	TGTGCCAGCAGCTTGCCGGGCGGATGGGGCGAACTGTTTTTT	CASSLPGGWGELFF
TRBV5-1	15	NA	TRBD1	TRBJ1-2	TGCGCCAGCAGCTCGTCCGGGGGTTACAGGGGTGGCTACACCTTC	CASSSSGGYRGGYTF
TRBV28	13	NA	NA	TRBJ2-7	TGTGCCAGCGAACAACGGGGGCCCTACGAGCAGTACTTC	CASEQRGPYEQYF
TRBV4-2	16	NA	NA	TRBJ1-1	TGTGCCAGCAGCCAAGAGGCGGGGATGATGAACACTGAAGCTTTCTTT	CASSQEAGMMNTEAFF
TRBV4-2	16	once	TRBD2	TRBJ2-1	TGTGCCAGCAGCCAAGGGGACTACTTGCCAAACAATGAGCAGTTCTTC	CASSQGDYLPNNEQFF
TRBV15	16	NA	TRBD1	TRBJ2-7	TGTGCCACCAGCAGCTCCACCGGGACAGCCGACCTGGAGCAGTACTTC	CATSSSTGTADLEQYF
TRBV12-5	17	NA	NA	TRBJ2-1	TGTGCTAGTGGTTTGGGAGTAGGGGACGTCACGGACAATGAGCAGTTCTTC	CASGLGVGDVTDNEQFF
TRBV6-1	13	NA	TRBD2	TRBJ2-5	TGTGCCAGCAGAGCAAGCGGGGTGGCGGCCCAGTACTTC	CASRASGVAAQYF
TRBV10-1	13	NA	NA	TRBJ1-1	TGCGCCAGCAGTCCGGACAGTGACACTGAAGCTTTCTTT	CASSPDSDTEAFF
TRBV7-6	13	NA	NA	TRBJ1-1	TGTGCCAGCAGCACCTCAGGGGCCCCTGAAGCTTTCTTT	CASSTSGAPEAFF
TRBV29-1	11	NA	TRBD1	TRBJ2-1	TGCAGCGTTCCAGGGGGCGATGAGCAGTTCTTC	CSVPGGDEQFF
TRBV5-6	14	NA	TRBD1	TRBJ2-1	TGTGCCAGCCTTTGGGGACAGGGGAACGATGAGCAGTTCTTC	CASLWGQGNDEQFF
TRBV6-4	15	NA	NA	TRBJ1-5	TGTGCCAGCAGTGCCGCGAGGGGCCACAATCAGCCCCAGCATTTT	CASSAARGHNQPQHF
TRBV27	13	NA	NA	TRBJ2-3	TGTGCCAGCAGTCTACTAAGCACAGATACGCAGTATTTT	CASSLLSTDTQYF
TRBV9	17	NA	NA	TRBJ2-3	TGTGCCAGCAGCCCCCGGGCACTTGGAGGCGGCACAGATACGCAGTATTTT	CASSPRALGGGTDTQYF
TRBV27	13	NA	NA	TRBJ2-7	TGTGCCAGCAGCCTTGTTTCGAAGGCCGAGCAGTACTTC	CASSLVSKAEQYF
TRBV13	16	NA	TRBD2	TRBJ2-1	TGTGCCAGCAGCCCCCCAGCGGGAAGCTCCTACAATGAGCAGTTCTTC	CASSPPAGSSYNEQFF
TRBV7-9	12	NA	NA	TRBJ2-1	TGTGCCAGCAGCCACGCCATCAATGAGCAGTTCTTC	CASSHAINEQFF
TRBV21-1	15	NA	NA	TRBJ2-1	TGTGCCAGCAGCATGCTAGCGGGCCCATACAATGAGCAGTTCTTC	CASSMLAGPYNEQFF
TRBV4-1	14	NA	NA	TRBJ1-2	TGCGCCAGCAGCCAAGACGAGGGGTCCGATGGCTACACCTTC	CASSQDEGSDGYTF
TRBV28	14	NA	NA	TRBJ1-2	TGTGCCAGCAGTTTACCGGGGGGGAGGTATGGCTACACCTTC	CASSLPGGRYGYTF
TRBV10-3	14	NA	TRBD1	TRBJ1-2	TGTGCCCTACGGGGAGGACAGGGGGACTATGGCTACACCTTC	CALRGGQGDYGYTF
TRBV5-1	14	NA	NA	TRBJ1-1	TGCGCCAGCAGCTTGACAAGTATGAACACTGAAGCTTTCTTT	CASSLTSMNTEAFF
TRBV7-9	13	NA	NA	TRBJ2-1	TGTGCCAGCAGCTTAGGCGTTTCCGATGAGCAGTTCTTC	CASSLGVSDEQFF
TRBV6-7	17	NA	NA	TRBJ1-6	TGTGCCAGCACCTACCCACCGGACAGCCTGTATAATTCACCCCTCCACTTT	CASTYPPDSLYNSPLHF
TRBV28	13	NA	TRBD1	TRBJ2-1	TGTGCCAGCAGTTTGGGACAGGCTAATGAGCAGTTCTTC	CASSLGQANEQFF
TRBV5-6	14	NA	NA	TRBJ2-7	TGTGCCAGCACCCTTACAGAAAATGCCTACGAGCAGTACTTC	CASTLTENAYEQYF
TRBV30	14	NA	NA	TRBJ1-2	TGTGCCTGGAGTGATAGCGGGGCGGACTATGGCTACACCTTC	CAWSDSGADYGYTF
TRBV27	12	NA	NA	TRBJ1-1	TGTGCCAGCAGTCCGCGTGGTGATGAAGCTTTCTTT	CASSPRGDEAFF
TRBV19	12	NA	NA	TRBJ1-6	TGTGCCAGTAATGCAGGGAGATCACCCCTCCACTTT	CASNAGRSPLHF
TRBV7-8	16	NA	TRBD2	TRBJ2-3	TGTGCCAGCAGGCATAGAAGCGGGAGGGGCACAGATACGCAGTATTTT	CASRHRSGRGTDTQYF
TRBV4-2	16	NA	TRBD1	TRBJ2-7	TGTGCCAGCAGCCAAGATGAGACAGGGATCTCCTACGAGCAGTACTTC	CASSQDETGISYEQYF
TRBV9	17	NA	NA	TRBJ2-3	TGTGCCAGCAGCCCGCGGAGACCGGAAGGGAGTTCAGATACGCAGTATTTT	CASSPRRPEGSSDTQYF
TRBV9	14	NA	NA	TRBJ2-5	TGTGCCAGCAGCGTAGACGGAGGGAAAGAGACCCAGTACTTC	CASSVDGGKETQYF
TRBV29-1	14	NA	NA	TRBJ2-7	TGCAGCGTTGAAGGGGGGTCGGAAGCCTACGAGCAGTACTTC	CSVEGGSEAYEQYF
TRBV28	15	NA	TRBD1	TRBJ2-1	TGTGCCAGCAGTTTGGGGACAGGGGGTTACAATGAGCAGTTCTTC	CASSLGTGGYNEQFF
TRBV18	16	NA	NA	TRBJ2-7	TGTGCCAGCTCTCCCGCCGGGGAGAGGGTCCCCTACGAGCAGTACTTC	CASSPAGERVPYEQYF
TRBV27	14	NA	TRBD1	TRBJ2-7	TGTGCCAGCAGCTTCCAGACAGGGTCCAACGAGCAGTACTTC	CASSFQTGSNEQYF
TRBV11-2	14	NA	NA	TRBJ2-1	TGTGCCAGCAGCTTGTCAGAAATCTACAATGAGCAGTTCTTC	CASSLSEIYNEQFF
TRBV5-6	14	NA	NA	TRBJ2-7	TGTGCCAGCAGCTTGCCGGTGATCTCCTACGAGCAGTACTTC	CASSLPVISYEQYF
TRBV5-1	17	NA	TRBD1	TRBJ2-7	TGCGCCAGCAGCTTGAAACAGGGGGACGAGTACCGCTACGAGCAGTACTTC	CASSLKQGDEYRYEQYF